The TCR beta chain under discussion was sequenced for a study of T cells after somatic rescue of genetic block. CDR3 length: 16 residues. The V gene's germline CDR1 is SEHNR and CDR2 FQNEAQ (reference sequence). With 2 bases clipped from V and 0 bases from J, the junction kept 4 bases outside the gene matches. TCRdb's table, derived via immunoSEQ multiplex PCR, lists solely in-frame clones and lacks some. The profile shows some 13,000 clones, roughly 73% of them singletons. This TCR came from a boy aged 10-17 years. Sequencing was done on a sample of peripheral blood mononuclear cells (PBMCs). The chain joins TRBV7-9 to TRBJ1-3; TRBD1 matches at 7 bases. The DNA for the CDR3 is TGTGCCAGCAGCTTATCAAGACAGGGCTCTGGAAACACCATATATTTT. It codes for CASSLSRQGSGNTIYF.